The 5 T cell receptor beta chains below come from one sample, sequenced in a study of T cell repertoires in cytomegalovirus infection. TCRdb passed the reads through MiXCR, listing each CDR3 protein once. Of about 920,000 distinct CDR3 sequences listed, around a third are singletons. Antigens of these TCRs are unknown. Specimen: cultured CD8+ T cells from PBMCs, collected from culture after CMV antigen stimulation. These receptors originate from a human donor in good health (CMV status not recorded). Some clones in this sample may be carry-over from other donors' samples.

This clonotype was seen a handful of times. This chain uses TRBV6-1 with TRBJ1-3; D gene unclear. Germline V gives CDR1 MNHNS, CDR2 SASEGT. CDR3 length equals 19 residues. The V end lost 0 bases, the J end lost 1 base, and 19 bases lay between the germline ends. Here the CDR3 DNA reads TGTGCCAGCAGTGAAGCGGAGGGCAGGTCGTGGGCTTCTGGAAACACCATATATTTT. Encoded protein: CASSEAEGRSWASGNTIYF.

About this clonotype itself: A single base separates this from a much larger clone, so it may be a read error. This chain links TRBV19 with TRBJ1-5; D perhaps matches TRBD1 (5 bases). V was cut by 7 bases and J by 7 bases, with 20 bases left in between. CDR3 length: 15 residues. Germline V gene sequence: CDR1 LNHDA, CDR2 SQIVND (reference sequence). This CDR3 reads CASTLRGVSGQPQHF. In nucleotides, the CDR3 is TGTGCCAGTACCCTACGGGGGGTATCTGGGCAGCCCCAGCATTTT.

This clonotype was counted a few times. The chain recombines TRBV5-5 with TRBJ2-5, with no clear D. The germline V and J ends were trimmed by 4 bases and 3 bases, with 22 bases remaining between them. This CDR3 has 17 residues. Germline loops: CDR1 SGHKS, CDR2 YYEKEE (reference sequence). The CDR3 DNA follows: TGTGCCAGCAGCCCACCTATAGTTTGGACGGAAAAAGAGACCCAGTACTTC. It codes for CASSPPIVWTEKETQYF.

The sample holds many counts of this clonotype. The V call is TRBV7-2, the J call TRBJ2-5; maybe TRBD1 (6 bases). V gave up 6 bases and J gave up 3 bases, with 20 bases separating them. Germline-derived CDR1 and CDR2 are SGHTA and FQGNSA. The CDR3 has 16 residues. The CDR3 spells CASSYDRRRVEETQYF. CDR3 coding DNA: TGTGCCAGCAGTTATGACAGGAGGCGAGTCGAAGAGACCCAGTACTTC.

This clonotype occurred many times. In DNA form, the CDR3 reads TGTGCCAGCCGCCATCTACAGGGGACGCAGTCGTATGGCTACACCTTC. Translating gives CASRHLQGTQSYGYTF. The J gene is TRBJ1-2, the V gene TRBV12-3 or TRBV12-4; 7 nucleotides agree with TRBD1. The V gene end was trimmed by 8 bases and the J gene end by 5 bases; junction bases not matched to a gene: 17. The CDR3 is 16 amino acids.